This T cell receptor beta chain was recorded in a study of T cells in Graves' hyperthyroidism and ophthalmopathy (dated by TCRdb to about 2019). Study-wide context: Peripheral blood was sampled at the time of initial diagnosis, prior to any treatment. Once sampling was done, hyperthyroidism patients were given methimazole at a starting dose of 30 mg daily, whereas ophthalmopathy patients were given high-dose intravenous methylprednisolone. TCR V-J signatures able to tell the groups apart were searched for in a discovery cohort of 95 or so patients, of whom more than 40 had Graves' ophthalmopathy and 57 had stable Graves' hyperthyroidism. The study also compared thyroid tissue and blood T-cell repertoires from 6 or 7 Graves' hyperthyroidism patients. The approximately 100 discovery patients were divided at random into training and test sets in a 7:3 ratio. Whether ophthalmopathy could be predicted prospectively was tested in an independent validation cohort made up of 18 to 20 hyperthyroidism patients plus 17 patients who later progressed to ophthalmopathy. The paper describes TCR Vbeta CDR3 sequencing of roughly 130 peripheral blood samples, made up of roughly 45 ophthalmopathy patients, around 78 hyperthyroidism patients and 17 progressor patients. The study at large found these results: A model built on a 13 V-J signature distinguished ophthalmopathy from stable hyperthyroidism, reaching 85% to 90% sensitivity and under 84% specificity in cross-validation and 80%/75% in testing. In validation, the model predicted progression to ophthalmopathy a median of 6.5 months before onset, with over 60% sensitivity and roughly 72% specificity. Most expanded thyroid clonotypes (frequency above 0.001) were also detected in blood, suggesting blood repertoires may reflect thyroid immune responses. No statistical method was used to fix the sample size in advance, and group allocation was not hidden from the investigators.

Remarks on this clonotype: No antigen is known for it. No base quality information exists; no much larger clone differs at one position.

The TCR beta CDR3 regions were amplified from the RNA transcripts. The first round of RT-PCR for the TCR CDR3 was performed with the HTBI primer set and the Qiagen OneStep RT-PCR kit. Libraries were constructed in a second round of multiplex PCR, after which size selection and purification were carried out. Sequencing of the libraries was done on an Illumina HiSeq2000 using paired-end 100 bp reads. Per the authors' processing: SOAPnuke was used to process the raw data, throwing out any read that contained adapters or uncalled bases, had a mean Phred below 15, or lacked an exact constant-primer or identifier match. High-quality paired reads were merged with COPE v1.2.5, and unique nucleotide sequences were defined as clonotypes. MiTCR v1.1 was used to align clonotypes to the IMGT TRBV, TRBD and TRBJ reference segments. The analysis included only V-J combinations with a frequency above 0.0001, which together covered 99% to 99.2% of the repertoires. A TCS score was defined as the ratio between F50 (clonal expansion) and ExV (chaos), using BLOSUM62-based TCRdist between CDR3 peptides within each V-J. Welch's t-statistics and random forest reduced roughly 500 V-J features to roughly 13, which were used in a naive Bayes classifier (R e1071). TCRdb reran the public reads through fastp at Q25 and MiXCR, keeping productive beta chains. Each record represents a unique CDR3 protein, reported with the most common genes and DNA among its rows. The V and J calls were determined by TCRdb, not by the authors. This sample comprises 350,000 to 400,000 distinct CDR3 sequences, about a fifth of them detected only once. The ten largest clones represent 3% to 4% of the sample.

Stable Graves' hyperthyroidism was defined as the absence of progression to ophthalmopathy over 18 months of follow-up. Hyperthyroidism patients were newly diagnosed, had a disease duration of under 2 months, and were aged 18 to 65 years. Exclusion was applied to patients with uncontrolled infections, other autoimmune diseases, pregnancy or lactation. Clinical symptoms, serum thyroxine and TRAb, thyroid ultrasound, and orbital computed tomography formed the basis for the diagnoses. Ficoll-Paque density gradient centrifugation was used to isolate PBMCs from about 10 ml of fresh peripheral blood. Total RNA was extracted using Trizol reagent, and RNA quality was assessed on an Agilent 2100 Bioanalyzer. Spanning cysteine to phenylalanine, the CDR3 consists of 12 amino acids. Just CDR3 DNA is preserved here, 36 bases in frame from base 1. The germline V gene yields SNHLY for CDR1 and FYNNEI for CDR2. Deletion took 8 bases off V and 11 bases off J, with a span of 15 bases between the germline ends.

The receptor chain draws on TRBV2 and TRBJ1-4, with no confidently assigned D gene. The source material was blood. The clonotype was recovered from a young woman with Graves' hyperthyroidism. The DNA reads TGTGCCAGCGTCCGCAGAGTAGGGAAACTGTTTTTT. The translation is CASVRRVGKLFF.